These T cell receptor beta chains were read from a single sample in a study of OX40 agonist ivuxolimab in advanced cancers. The protocol was immunoSEQ multiplex PCR, while the TCRdb copy is restricted to in-frame clones and leaves out a portion. This sample yields tens of thousands of clones, of which about 91% are seen a single time; about 14% belongs to the top ten. Material: CD4+ or CD8+ T cells sorted from blood, obtained in a trial of the OX40 agonist ivuxolimab. Receptors were obtained from an adult with an advanced solid tumor such as melanoma, head and neck, liver or kidney cancer. CDR3s include the opening cysteine and the closing phenylalanine or tryptophan. D genes are given only for firm matches. For some rows the clone size is stated as once, few or many, or as a class when expanded; others skip it.

CDR3aa	d_gene	j_gene	v_gene	abundance	len
CASKDGYTGELFF	.	TRBJ2-2	TRBV28	.	13
CASSHPDGHNEQFF	.	TRBJ2-1	TRBV16	once	14
CASTPFDTIYF	.	TRBJ1-3	TRBV6-5	.	11
CASSEPGQGLHQPQHF	TRBD1	TRBJ1-5	TRBV25-1	.	16
CASSDEAYEQYF	.	TRBJ2-7	TRBV2	.	12
CASSPGQGWYF	TRBD1	TRBJ2-7	TRBV5-4	.	11
CASSQELGLQETQYF	.	TRBJ2-5	TRBV4-2	.	15
CASSLGVLGYNEQFF	.	TRBJ2-1	TRBV11-2	.	15
CASSLGVEQFF	.	TRBJ2-1	TRBV7-8	.	11
CASSQDLSSLPEKLFF	.	TRBJ1-4	TRBV4-2	.	16
CASSPPFSGGGSEQFF	.	TRBJ2-1	TRBV18	.	16
CASFGYNEQFF	.	TRBJ2-1	TRBV11-2	.	11
CASSPRETNQPQHF	.	TRBJ1-5	TRBV18	few	14
CASSLESLGNEQFF	.	TRBJ2-1	TRBV7-6	.	14
CASSFGQAPADTIYF	TRBD1	TRBJ1-3	TRBV7-9	.	15
CASSALAGDVNEQFF	TRBD2	TRBJ2-1	TRBV6-4	.	15
CASSLGGGEQFF	TRBD2	TRBJ2-1	TRBV5-4	.	12
CASSQAGLQYF	TRBD2	TRBJ2-7	TRBV11-1	.	11
CASSLSLGATNEKLFF	.	TRBJ1-4	TRBV7-9	once	16
CASSPSTVVGEKLFF	.	TRBJ1-4	TRBV7-9	.	15
CASSPIGTEAQETQYF	.	TRBJ2-5	TRBV27	.	16
CASTSSGRTGGRQPQHF	TRBD1	TRBJ1-5	TRBV28	.	17
CASSPVQGTTGELFF	.	TRBJ2-2	TRBV4-2	.	15
CASGRRDNPYGEQFF	.	TRBJ2-1	TRBV27	once	15
CASSLDRGTVGYTF	TRBD1	TRBJ1-2	TRBV11-2	.	14
CSAAGTSGSYEQYF	TRBD2	TRBJ2-7	TRBV29-1	.	14
CASRSGRGEQFF	TRBD2	TRBJ2-1	TRBV19	once	12
CASSVGGKPYEQYF	.	TRBJ2-7	TRBV9	.	14
CASNHIAGGTEQFF	TRBD2	TRBJ2-1	TRBV27	.	14
CASSPGTSGTAEETQYF	TRBD2	TRBJ2-5	TRBV28	.	17
CASSLRADNEQFF	.	TRBJ2-1	TRBV7-3	.	13
CASSPTASSYEQYF	.	TRBJ2-7	TRBV4-1	.	14
CASSVGLSSYNEQFF	.	TRBJ2-1	TRBV9	.	15
CASSPGPEQFF	.	TRBJ2-1	TRBV6-6	.	11
CASSQEAGLAYSYNEQFF	TRBD2	TRBJ2-1	TRBV4-2	.	18
CAISESGTGNTIYF	.	TRBJ1-3	TRBV10-3	.	14
CASSFGTSDSIGELFF	.	TRBJ2-2	TRBV5-6	.	16
CASSPFPAGVYPDEQFF	TRBD2	TRBJ2-1	TRBV14	.	17
CASSQALEVGEQYF	.	TRBJ2-7	TRBV4-3	.	14
CASNPGREYEQYF	.	TRBJ2-7	TRBV7-9	.	13
CASSSLTSGTDTQYF	TRBD2	TRBJ2-3	TRBV4-3	.	15
CATGTSDTVFYNEQFF	TRBD2	TRBJ2-1	TRBV2	.	16
CASSVFREPQHF	.	TRBJ1-5	TRBV2	.	12
CASIPAWENYGYTF	.	TRBJ1-2	TRBV28	.	14
CASSPTDSYEQYF	.	TRBJ2-7	TRBV5-1	.	13
CASSLSVRADTGELFF	.	TRBJ2-2	TRBV27	.	16
CASSLLAGVGNEQFF	TRBD2	TRBJ2-1	TRBV28	.	15
CASSQPLADYEQYF	TRBD2	TRBJ2-7	TRBV4-1	once	14
CASRLSGGVDTEAFF	.	TRBJ1-1	TRBV27	.	15
CASSLRGTEAFF	.	TRBJ1-1	TRBV30	.	12
CASSFGGRETYEQYF	TRBD2	TRBJ2-7	TRBV11-2	.	15
CASSYSGDEQFF	TRBD2	TRBJ2-1	TRBV6-6	.	12
CASSFRGQHYEQYF	.	TRBJ2-7	TRBV28	.	14
CASSVSGSYNEQFF	TRBD2	TRBJ2-1	TRBV7-9	.	14
CASSLSLKNGQFF	.	TRBJ2-1	TRBV27	.	13